Sequencing of this T cell receptor beta chain was carried out in a study of blood T cell repertoires in COVID-19. Across the whole study: Material from acute and convalescent COVID-19 was sourced from the United States, Italy and Spain. Sources were T cells, B-cell-depleted T cells, or PBMCs; the material itself was cDNA or gDNA.

Germline values: CDR1 LNHDA, CDR2 SQIVND (reference sequence). This CDR3 comprises 16 residues. Germline trimming cut 5 bases from V and 15 bases from J; bases unmatched to any gene: 21. Authors' analysis steps: The assay estimated nucleated cells by amplifying reference gene primers. Clones were sequenced by immunoSEQ multiplex PCR, and TCRdb holds only the in-frame ones, with some missing. The DNA gave D and trimming, while V, J and clone size come from that table. The sample carries around 200,000 clones, around 80% recorded once. The source material was peripheral blood. The chain recombines TRBV19 with TRBJ1-4; 7 bases match TRBD1. The clonotype comes from a woman in her sixties or seventies with acute or convalescent COVID-19. Here the CDR3 DNA reads TGTGCCAGTAGTCCCCGTCCCGGCAGGGGGGACCCCTTATTGTTTTTT. This sequence encodes CASSPRPGRGDPLLFF.